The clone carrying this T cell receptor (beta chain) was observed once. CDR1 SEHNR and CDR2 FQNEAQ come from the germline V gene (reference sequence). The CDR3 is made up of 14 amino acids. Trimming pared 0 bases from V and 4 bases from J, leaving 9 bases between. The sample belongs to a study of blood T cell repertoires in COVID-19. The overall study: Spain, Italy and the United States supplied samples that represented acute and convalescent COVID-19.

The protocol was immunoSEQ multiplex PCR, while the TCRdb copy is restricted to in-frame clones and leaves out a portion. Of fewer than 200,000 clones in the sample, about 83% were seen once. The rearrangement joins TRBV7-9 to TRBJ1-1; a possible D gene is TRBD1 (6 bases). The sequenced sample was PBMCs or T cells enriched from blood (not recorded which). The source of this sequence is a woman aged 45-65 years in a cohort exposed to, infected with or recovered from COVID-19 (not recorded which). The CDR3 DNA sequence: TGTGCCAGCAGCTTAGCTTTGGACAGCACTGAAGCTTTCTTT. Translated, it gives CASSLALDSTEAFF.